This T cell receptor (beta chain) derives from a study of blood T cell repertoires in COVID-19. Background on the study: Samples representing acute and convalescent COVID-19 were sourced from the United States, Italy and Spain. The cDNA or gDNA used as material had been derived from T cells, B-cell-depleted T cells, or PBMCs.

Trimming left V 1 base short and J 3 bases short, with 11 bases between. CDR1 and CDR2 (germline): SGHKS, YYEKEE (reference sequence). This CDR3 is built from 14 residues. Study processing details: The assay estimated nucleated cells by amplifying reference gene primers. Repertoires were generated with immunoSEQ multiplex PCR, while TCRdb's copy carries only in-frame clones and drops some. V and J calls and clone size are given by that table; D and trimming were obtained from the DNA. The table has 95,000 to 150,000 clones, more than 80% seen once. The chain uses TRBV5-5 and TRBJ2-7; the D gene is possibly TRBD1 (5 bases). The sample was peripheral blood. The sequence derives from a middle-aged man with acute or convalescent COVID-19. CDR3 protein: CASSLTADNYEQYF. DNA for the CDR3: TGTGCCAGCAGCTTGACGGCGGACAACTACGAGCAGTACTTC.